The 17 T cell receptor beta chains below all came from one sample that was sequenced in a study of T cell responses to AZD1222 COVID-19 vaccine. Produced via immunoSEQ multiplex PCR; TCRdb's table is partial and in-frame only. In the table there are approximately 190,000 clones, 85% to 95% of which are singletons. This sample comprised peripheral blood, obtained on day 0 of AZD1222 vaccination. Every receptor here comes from an adult in good health.

This clone occurred once. The rearrangement uses TRBV5-1 and TRBJ2-7; the match to TRBD1 covers 11 bases. The CDR3 is made up of 16 amino acids. V lost 0 bases and J lost 4; bases outside the gene matches: 6. Germline V gives CDR1 SGHRS, CDR2 YFSETQ. The CDR3 DNA sequence: TGCGCCAGCAGCTTGGCCTGGGACAGGGGGAAATACGAGCAGTACTTC. Translated, it gives CASSLAWDRGKYEQYF.

The chain recombines TRBV28 with TRBJ2-7; D unclear. CDR3 length: 13 residues. The germline V gene has CDR1 MDHEN and CDR2 SYDVKM. Trimming removed 7 bases at V and 3 bases at J, with 13 bases between. The chain's CDR3 is CASIGPMGYEQYF. The CDR3 bases are TGTGCCAGCATTGGCCCTATGGGCTACGAGCAGTACTTC.

The V call is TRBV5-1, the J call TRBJ2-1; 12 bases align to TRBD2. Trimming at V came to 0 bases and at J to 5 bases, leaving 0 bases not matched to a gene. Germline CDR1 SGHRS, CDR2 YFSETQ. This CDR3 contains 15 residues. In DNA form, the CDR3 reads TGCGCCAGCAGCTTGGGGACTAGCGGGAACAATGAGCAGTTCTTC. Residues: CASSLGTSGNNEQFF.

The V call is TRBV5-4, the J call TRBJ1-1, with D possibly being TRBD1 (6 bases). There are 13 residues in the CDR3. With 5 bases removed from V and 2 bases from J, the gap between germline ends came to 10 bases. Germline V lookup: CDR1 SGHNT, CDR2 YYREEE (reference sequence). The CDR3 spells CASRDSSNTEAFF. In DNA, the CDR3 is TGTGCCAGCAGGGACAGCTCTAACACTGAAGCTTTCTTT.

The V and J genes are TRBV1 and TRBJ2-5; the table calls TRBD2, which could not be checked here. TRBV1 is reported as a pseudogene. The CDR3 is 16 residues long. The CDR3: CTSSQAFRTRKETQYF. The CDR3 DNA reads TGCACCAGCAGCCAGGCCTTTAGGACTAGAAAGGAGACCCAGTACTTC.

The rearrangement uses TRBV6-4 and TRBJ2-3, with unresolved D. CDR1 is MRHNA, CDR2 SNTAGT, per germline. V dropped 0 bases and J dropped 2 bases, with 9 bases sitting between them. This CDR3 spans 15 amino acids. CDR3 sequence (DNA): TGTGCCAGCAGTGACTCGGTGGGGAACACAGATACGCAGTATTTT. Its protein product is CASSDSVGNTDTQYF.

Comment on this clone: Mismatch with germline at one junction end may stem from a read error. The chain has TRBV7-2 and TRBJ2-1; 12 bases fit TRBD2. CDR1 and CDR2 from the germline V gene are SGHTA and FQGNSA. The CDR3 totals 15 residues. CDR3 amino acids: CASSLAGGPYNEQFF. For the CDR3, the DNA is TGTGCCAGCAGCCTAGCGGGAGGGCCCTACAATGAGCAGTTCTTC.

This sequence joins TRBV2 and TRBJ1-2, with D possibly being TRBD1 (5 bases). Looked up from germline, CDR1 is SNHLY and CDR2 is FYNNEI. The CDR3 extends over 11 amino acids. Trimming took off 7 bases at V and 7 bases at J, with 10 bases between the two ends. The CDR3 region has the DNA TGTGCCAGCAATCGGGGCGGTGGCTACACCTTC. Residues: CASNRGGGYTF.

V and J are TRBV2 and TRBJ2-1; no clear D gene. The CDR3 is 12 amino acids. The V end was cut by 7 bases, the J end by 9 bases, with 13 bases between. The germline V gene encodes CDR1 SNHLY and CDR2 FYNNEI. The CDR3, as DNA: TGTGCCAGCACGCTGGCGAGCAGTGAGCAGTTCTTC. It yields the protein CASTLASSEQFF. Based on the CDR3 plus reference TRBV2 and TRBJ2-1, the full variable domain is EPEVTQTPSHQVTQMGQEVILRCVPISNHLYFYWYRQILGQKVEFLVSFYNNEISEKSEIFDDQFSVERPDGSNFTLKIRSTKLEDSAMYFCASTLASSEQFFGPGTRLTVL.

The V and J genes are TRBV2 and TRBJ2-7, with no clear D. The CDR3 totals 11 residues. Trimming pared 6 bases from V and 2 bases from J, leaving 5 bases between. Looked up from germline, CDR1 is SNHLY and CDR2 is FYNNEI. The CDR3 DNA follows: TGTGCCAGCAGGGAAACCTACGAGCAGTACTTC. This sequence encodes CASRETYEQYF.

In its sample, this clone was seen once. The chain employs TRBV24-1 and TRBJ2-3, with 7 nucleotides matching TRBD2. V was pared by 1 base and J by 0 bases, with 3 bases of the junction left unmatched. The CDR3 has 16 amino acids. CDR1 and CDR2 (germline): KGHDR, SFDVKD. DNA for the CDR3: TGTGCCACCAGTGATTTACGAGCGGGGAGCACAGATACGCAGTATTTT. It specifies CATSDLRAGSTDTQYF.

The V and J genes are TRBV4-2 and TRBJ2-2, with 12 positions matching TRBD2. The germline V gene encodes CDR1 LGHNA and CDR2 YNFKEQ. The junction had 6 bases not matched to a gene; V was cut back by 4 bases and J by 0 bases. The CDR3 totals 18 residues. CDR3 residues: CASSPTGLAGSNTGELFF. CDR3 sequence (DNA): TGTGCCAGCAGCCCGACCGGACTAGCGGGATCGAACACCGGGGAGCTGTTTTTT.

This clone has just one count. The chain links TRBV30 to TRBJ1-3; D unclear. Germline assignment: CDR1 GTSNPN and CDR2 SVGIG (reference sequence). V was pared by 1 base and J by 3 bases, with 13 bases between. The CDR3 totals 15 residues. The CDR3 bases are TGTGCCTGGAGTGCGGACCTAGGCAGTGGAAACACCATATATTTT. Its protein is CAWSADLGSGNTIYF.

The chain carries TRBV7-2 and TRBJ1-6, with D possibly TRBD1 on 6 matching bases. The CDR3 is 18 residues long. V was shortened by 2 bases and J by 5 bases, with 19 bases between the two germline ends. Germline-derived CDR1 and CDR2 are SGHTA and FQGNSA. The CDR3 DNA is TGTGCCAGCAGCTTAAGCGGGCAGGTGGGGGGCAATAATTCACCCCTCCACTTT. Translation: CASSLSGQVGGNNSPLHF.

As to this clone: One end of the junction does not line up with germline, which may come from a read error. This rearrangement joins TRBV5-4 to TRBJ1-2, with a possible D match to TRBD1 (6 bases). The length of the CDR3 is 13 residues. From germline, CDR1 is SGHNT and CDR2 YYREEE (reference sequence). As DNA, the CDR3 is TGTGCCAGCAGCTTCGACAGGAACTATGACTACACCTTC. Translated, it gives CASSFDRNYDYTF.

V usage is TRBV15 and J usage is TRBJ2-3; 13 bases match TRBD2. The germline V gene has CDR1 LNHNV and CDR2 YYDKDF (reference sequence). This CDR3 comprises 17 residues. V shed 3 bases, J shed 6 bases, and the junction held 9 bases outside the gene matches. This chain's CDR3 is CATSSKLAGGPSDTQYF. For the CDR3, the DNA is TGTGCCACCAGCAGTAAACTAGCGGGAGGGCCCTCGGATACGCAGTATTTT.

The chain carries TRBV28 and TRBJ1-3; the D gene is possibly TRBD1 (5 bases). Trimming cost V 8 bases and J 0 bases, with 17 bases left between them. The CDR3 covers 16 residues. Germline CDR1 MDHEN, CDR2 SYDVKM. Here the CDR3 reads CASYQAAGVSGNTIYF. The CDR3 DNA reads TGTGCCAGCTATCAAGCCGCGGGGGTCTCTGGAAACACCATATATTTT.